Listed here are 18 T cell receptor beta chains from one sample, sequenced in a study of human T cells and chemical hapten exposure. Time point of the sample: pre-sensitization, week 0. Described treatment: therapeutic diphenylcyclopropenone sensitization with weekly scalp DPC. TCRdb called the RACE reads again in MiXCR, with one record for every CDR3 protein. The sample yields about 250,000 distinct CDR3 sequences, 7.5% to 9% seen once. The material sequenced was whole blood, taken in connection with sensitization to the hapten diphenylcyclopropenone (DPC). The origin of the receptors is a man aged 18 to 29 with alopecia areata. Some clones in this sample may be carry-over from other donors' samples.

The sample holds a few counts of this clonotype. V is TRBV20-1 and J is TRBJ2-7, with TRBD2 as a possible D gene (7 bases). The CDR3 is made up of 15 amino acids. Trimming took 0 bases from V and 2 from J, leaving 14 bases between them. Germline V gene data show CDR1 as DFQATT and CDR2 as SNEGSKA (reference sequence). The CDR3 bases are TGCAGTGCTAGAGATCTCGGGGGGCGCGCCTACGAGCAGTACTTC. Its protein is CSARDLGGRAYEQYF.

This clonotype was counted many times. The chain has TRBV7-9 and TRBJ1-5; no clear D. CDR3 size: 11 residues. Looked up from germline, CDR1 is SEHNR and CDR2 is FQNEAQ (reference sequence). Trimming left V 8 bases short and J 8 bases short, with 10 bases between. The CDR3 DNA reads as TGTGCCAGCGGCTCCCTGGAGCCCCAGCATTTT. Translated, it gives CASGSLEPQHF.

This clonotype occurred many times. V gene TRBV29-1 combines with J gene TRBJ2-4; D is undetermined. Germline CDR1 SQVTM, CDR2 ANQGSEA. The CDR3 contains 13 residues. V gave up 4 bases and J gave up 1 base, with 8 bases separating them. The CDR3 coding sequence is TGCAGCGTTGGCGACCGGGCCAAAAACATTCAGTACTTC. Translated: CSVGDRAKNIQYF.

The table lists this clonotype with a few counts. The chain couples TRBV5-1 to TRBJ2-7; possibly TRBD1 for D (6 bases). Germline lookup yields CDR1 SGHRS and CDR2 YFSETQ. The CDR3 loop spans 14 amino acids. V was cut by 9 bases and J by 4 bases, with 20 bases left in between. CDR3 nucleotides: TGCGCCATGTCACCAGACAGGTATAATTACGAGCAGTACGTC. Translation: CAMSPDRYNYEQYV.

Ten or more counts support this clonotype. This chain joins TRBV7-3 and TRBJ1-2, with TRBD1 as a possible D gene (6 bases). V lost 5 bases, J lost 4 bases, and 14 bases lay in between. Per germline, CDR1 SGHTA and CDR2 FQGTGA. CDR3 length equals 14 residues. CDR3 sequence reads: CASSPLTGGYGYTF. CDR3 nucleotide sequence: TGTGCCAGCAGCCCACTGACAGGTGGCTATGGCTACACCTTC.

This clonotype occurred many times. The J gene is TRBJ1-6, the V gene TRBV28, with unresolved D. Germline assignment: CDR1 MDHEN and CDR2 SYDVKM. The CDR3 extends over 9 amino acids. The CDR3 region has the DNA TGTGGGGCCGGATCACCCCTCCACTTT. Translated: CGAGSPLHF.

V gene TRBV18 combines with J gene TRBJ1-5; D gene unclear. The CDR3 has 13 amino acids. Germline values: CDR1 KGHSH, CDR2 LQKENI. Trimming took 6 bases from V and 7 from J, leaving 13 bases between them. The CDR3 DNA sequence: TGTGCCAGCTCCCTCGGGGTAGAACAGCCCCAGCATTTT. Translation gives CASSLGVEQPQHF.

The chain uses TRBV20-1 and TRBJ2-5; 9 bases are a match to TRBD2. The germline V gene has CDR1 DFQATT and CDR2 SNEGSKA (reference sequence). The CDR3 sequence is 14 residues long. J lost 3 bases, V lost 1 base, and 3 bases had no gene match. CDR3 amino acids: CSARAASGEETQYF. DNA for the CDR3: TGCAGTGCTAGAGCAGCTAGCGGGGAAGAGACCCAGTACTTC.

This clonotype has ten or more counts. This chain links TRBV9 with TRBJ2-3; 10 bases agree with TRBD2. J lost 6 bases, V lost 4 bases, and 14 bases had no gene match. CDR1 is SGDLS and CDR2 is YYNGEE in the germline V gene. CDR3 length: 17 amino acids. The CDR3 loop reads CASSPRGGLAGADTQYF. The CDR3 DNA is TGTGCCAGCAGCCCCCGCGGTGGGCTAGCGGGGGCGGATACGCAGTATTTT.

This clonotype was found a few times. The V call is TRBV3-1, the J call TRBJ2-3; no reliable D call. Trimming cost V 6 bases and J 7 bases, with 11 bases left between them. Germline-derived CDR1 and CDR2 are LGHDT and YNNKEL (reference sequence). This CDR3 has 12 amino acids. CDR3 sequence reads: CASSPSFYTQYF. CDR3 bases: TGTGCCAGCAGTCCCAGTTTTTATACGCAGTATTTT.

This chain connects TRBV20-1 to TRBJ2-7; TRBD1 matches 8 bases. This CDR3 has 14 residues. Germline lookup yields CDR1 DFQATT and CDR2 SNEGSKA (reference sequence). J gave up 3 bases and V 6 bases, and 10 bases lay outside the gene matches. The CDR3 DNA follows: TGCAGTGCCGGTGGGGGACAGGCTTACTACGAGCAGTACTTC. It specifies CSAGGGQAYYEQYF.

The J gene is TRBJ2-2, the V gene TRBV10-3, with no clear D. The CDR3 runs 12 residues. CDR1 ENHRY and CDR2 SYGVKD come from the germline V gene. V lost 5 bases to trimming and J lost 7 bases, with 8 bases between them. The CDR3 nucleotides read TGTGCCATCAGTCGGTTGGACGGGGAGCTGTTTTTT. Translation gives CAISRLDGELFF.

The DNA for the CDR3 is TGTGCCAGCAGCGGGGAAGACAGGGGCCGGAAGGTTTTCTTT. As protein: CASSGEDRGRKVFF. The V gene is TRBV9, the J gene TRBJ1-1; TRBD1 matches 8 bases. The germline V gene encodes CDR1 SGDLS and CDR2 YYNGEE. The CDR3 is 14 residues long. The V gene end was trimmed by 3 bases and the J gene end by 13 bases; junction bases not matched to a gene: 14.

This clonotype showed up just a few times. The V gene is TRBV5-1, the J gene TRBJ1-6; TRBD1 matches at 8 bases. There are 16 residues in the CDR3. The germline V gene encodes CDR1 SGHRS and CDR2 YFSETQ. The ends lost 1 base at V and 7 bases at J; junction bases unmatched: 7. The CDR3 reads CASSLPGQGGNSPLHF. CDR3 bases: TGCGCCAGCAGCTTGCCCGGACAGGGAGGGAATTCACCCCTCCACTTT.

This chain joins TRBV10-3 and TRBJ2-5; 11 bases agree with TRBD2. V trimming: 5 bases; J trimming: 4 bases; junction bases outside the gene matches: 3. The germline V gene has CDR1 ENHRY and CDR2 SYGVKD. The CDR3 totals 14 residues. CDR3 loop: CAISRLAGIETQYF. The CDR3 bases are TGTGCCATCAGTAGACTAGCGGGGATAGAGACCCAGTACTTC.

The V call is TRBV6-2 or TRBV6-3, the J call TRBJ2-7, with 8 bases aligning to TRBD1. The junction had 0 bases not matched to a gene; V was cut back by 0 bases and J by 2 bases. This CDR3 comprises 14 residues. Germline CDR1 MNHEY, CDR2 SVGEGT. DNA for the CDR3: TGTGCCAGCAGTTACTCACAGGGGGCCTACGAGCAGTACTTC. Encoded protein: CASSYSQGAYEQYF.

This clonotype was seen only a few times. The genes are TRBV12-3 or TRBV12-4 and TRBJ2-3; tentative D call: TRBD1 (6 bases). The CDR3 totals 15 residues. Trimming pared 1 base from V and 3 bases from J, leaving 11 bases between. The CDR3 DNA reads as TGTGCCAGCAGTTTAGGGAGCACAGGGACAGATACGCAGTATTTT. Translated, it gives CASSLGSTGTDTQYF.

V gene TRBV24-1 combines with J gene TRBJ2-6; D is uncertain. The V end lost 9 bases, the J end lost 0 bases, and 8 bases lay between the germline ends. Per the germline V gene, CDR1 is KGHDR and CDR2 is SFDVKD. The length of the CDR3 is 14 residues. CDR3 DNA: TGTGCCACCTCGTCAAACTCTGGGGCCAACGTCCTGACTTTC. It encodes CATSSNSGANVLTF.